The 29 T cell receptor beta chains presented below share a single source sample, sequenced in a study of T cell repertoires in cytomegalovirus infection. TCRdb called the reads again in MiXCR, with one record for every CDR3 protein. The data contain about 360,000 distinct CDR3 sequences, around a third of them seen just once; the ten biggest clones take up approximately 13%. Their antigen targets remain unknown. The sample was cultured PBMCs, taken from culture after CMV antigen stimulation. These receptors came from a human donor in good health (CMV status not recorded). Some clones in this sample may be carry-over from other donors' samples.

This clonotype was seen more than once but under ten times. The V call is TRBV4-2, the J call TRBJ2-1; 9 bases are a match to TRBD2. This CDR3 has 16 amino acids. Looked up from germline, CDR1 is LGHNA and CDR2 is YNFKEQ. The trim removed 7 bases at V and 4 bases at J, leaving 11 bases unmatched. The CDR3 is CASNQEGLAGYNEQFF. CDR3 DNA: TGTGCCAGCAATCAGGAAGGCCTAGCGGGATACAATGAGCAGTTCTTC.

The chain is built from TRBV18 and TRBJ1-1; TRBD1 agrees at 10 bases. Per the germline V gene, CDR1 is KGHSH and CDR2 is LQKENI. V lost 3 bases, J lost 3 bases, and 4 bases stayed unmatched. The CDR3 has 15 residues. The CDR3 spells CASSPEGQGYTEAFF. The CDR3 DNA sequence: TGTGCCAGCTCACCCGAGGGACAGGGGTACACTGAAGCTTTCTTT.

V is TRBV7-2 and J is TRBJ2-1; 8 positions agree with TRBD1. Germline V CDR1 and CDR2: SGHTA, FQGNSA. CDR3 size: 15 residues. The ends lost 2 bases at V and 2 bases at J; junction bases unmatched: 2. The CDR3: CASSLSTGAYNEQFF. CDR3 DNA: TGTGCCAGCAGCTTATCGACAGGGGCCTACAATGAGCAGTTCTTC.

The chain is built from TRBV19 and TRBJ1-1; no clear D. The CDR3 is made up of 12 amino acids. Germline CDR1 LNHDA, CDR2 SQIVND (reference sequence). V dropped 10 bases and J dropped 1 base, with 10 bases sitting between them. The CDR3 is CATLERNTEAFF. For the CDR3, the DNA is TGTGCCACTCTTGAGAGGAACACTGAAGCTTTCTTT. Using reference TRBV19 and TRBJ1-1 for the parts outside the CDR3, the full variable domain is DGGITQSPKYLFRKEGQNVTLSCEQNLNHDAMYWYRQDPGQGLRLIYYSQIVNDFQKGDIAEGYSVSREKKESFPLTVTSAQKNPTAFYLCATLERNTEAFFGQGTRLTVV.

V gene TRBV19 combines with J gene TRBJ1-4; D not resolved. V lost 11 bases and J lost 7, with 11 bases in between. The CDR3 covers 11 residues. CDR1 is LNHDA and CDR2 is SQIVND in the germline V gene (reference sequence). CDR3 protein: CACGLAEKLFF. As DNA, the CDR3 is TGTGCCTGCGGCCTGGCTGAAAAACTGTTTTTT.

This clonotype was counted many times. The chain recombines TRBV20-1 with TRBJ2-3; D not resolved. Germline CDR1 is DFQATT and CDR2 is SNEGSKA (reference sequence). V was cut by 3 bases and J by 2 bases, with 9 bases left in between. The length of the CDR3 is 13 residues. The CDR3 coding sequence is TGCAGTGCTAGGTGGGGTCCCACAGATACGCAGTATTTT. The encoded protein is CSARWGPTDTQYF.

In its sample, this clonotype was seen a few times. The rearrangement joins TRBV12-3 or TRBV12-4 to TRBJ1-2, with D perhaps matching TRBD1 (6 bases). Deletions cut 6 bases from V and 8 bases from J, with 13 bases between. This CDR3 contains 12 residues. CDR3 sequence reads: CASSRQVWGYTF. The CDR3 DNA reads as TGTGCCAGCAGCCGACAGGTCTGGGGCTACACCTTC.

V gene TRBV4-2 combines with J gene TRBJ2-5; TRBD2 is a possible D gene (6 bases). CDR1 LGHNA and CDR2 YNFKEQ come from the germline V gene. The CDR3 consists of 15 residues. V lost 4 bases and J lost 2, with 14 bases in between. The CDR3 sequence: CASSPLAGRQETQYF. DNA of the CDR3: TGTGCCAGCAGCCCGCTGGCGGGGAGACAAGAGACCCAGTACTTC.

This clonotype was recorded a few times. This chain uses TRBV7-2 with TRBJ2-4; 12 positions agree with TRBD2. The germline V gene encodes CDR1 SGHTA and CDR2 FQGNSA. The length of the CDR3 is 17 residues. V was pared by 1 base and J by 10 bases, with 11 bases of the junction left unmatched. CDR3 in amino acids: CASSLVPLAGGVNIQYF. CDR3 sequence (DNA): TGTGCCAGCAGCTTAGTACCCCTAGCGGGAGGGGTTAATATTCAGTACTTC.

The chain joins TRBV29-1 to TRBJ2-5; D is undetermined. Germline V gene sequence: CDR1 SQVTM, CDR2 ANQGSEA. Trimming took 5 bases from V and 2 from J, leaving 3 bases between them. This CDR3 comprises 10 residues. The CDR3 bases are TGCAGCGTTAAACAAGAGACCCAGTACTTC. It codes for CSVKQETQYF.

This clonotype was observed a few times. V usage is TRBV12-3 or TRBV12-4 and J usage is TRBJ2-1; 13 bases fit TRBD2. J gave up 0 bases and V 3 bases, and 5 bases lay outside the gene matches. The length of the CDR3 is 18 residues. Written as DNA, the CDR3 is TGTGCCAGCAGTTTCTGGACTAGCGGGAGTTCCTCCTACAATGAGCAGTTCTTC. Translated, it gives CASSFWTSGSSSYNEQFF.

The CDR3 spells CASSFRTSGSYNEQFF. CDR3 DNA sequence: TGTGCCAGCAGCTTTCGGACTAGCGGCTCCTACAATGAGCAGTTCTTC. This chain uses TRBV7-6 with TRBJ2-1; 10 bases align to TRBD2. CDR3 length: 16 amino acids. CDR1 is SGHVS, CDR2 FNYEAQ, per germline. V lost 3 bases and J lost 0; bases outside the gene matches: 2.

The chain links TRBV24-1 to TRBJ2-1; TRBD2 might be the D (6 bases). V shed 7 bases and J shed 10 bases, with 19 bases lying between them. Germline V CDR1 and CDR2: KGHDR, SFDVKD. This CDR3 spans 14 amino acids. The CDR3 here is CATRTSAGPREQFF. Written as DNA, the CDR3 is TGTGCCACCAGAACCTCCGCGGGGCCCCGGGAGCAGTTCTTC.

This clonotype occurred a few times. The rearrangement joins TRBV4-3 to TRBJ2-5, with a weak D call TRBD2 (5 bases). The V gene's germline CDR1 is LGHNA and CDR2 YSLEER. The CDR3 spans 17 residues. Deletions cut 3 bases from V and 2 bases from J, with 19 bases between. CDR3 amino acids: CASSQLLVSRAQETQYF. In DNA form, the CDR3 reads TGCGCCAGCAGCCAGTTACTAGTTTCCCGGGCACAAGAGACCCAGTACTTC.

The rearrangement links TRBV30 to TRBJ1-1, with D perhaps TRBD1 (5 bases). Between the trimmed V and J ends, which lost 1 base and 9 bases, there was a span of 6 bases. The CDR3 loop spans 10 amino acids. In germline, CDR1 is GTSNPN, CDR2 SVGIG (reference sequence). This CDR3 is CAWSAGKAFF. For the CDR3, the DNA is TGTGCCTGGAGTGCAGGGAAAGCTTTCTTT.

This clonotype was detected only a few times. V is TRBV19 and J is TRBJ2-3; possibly TRBD1 for D (6 bases). The CDR3 has 17 amino acids. Trimming removed 2 bases from V and 2 bases from J, with 17 bases in between. Germline V gene lookup returns CDR1 LNHDA and CDR2 SQIVND (reference sequence). CDR3 loop: CASSIKGPGANTDTQYF. The CDR3 DNA is TGTGCCAGTAGTATAAAAGGTCCAGGGGCCAACACAGATACGCAGTATTTT.

For the CDR3, the DNA is TGTGCCAGCAGCCTCAAGACAGGAGGATCACCCCTCCACTTT. This codes for CASSLKTGGSPLHF. The genes are TRBV6-6 and TRBJ1-6, with D possibly being TRBD1 (6 bases). From germline, CDR1 is MNHNY and CDR2 SVGAGI (reference sequence). V was shortened by 6 bases and J by 10 bases, with 16 bases between the two germline ends. The CDR3 loop spans 14 amino acids.

The chain employs TRBV29-1 and TRBJ2-3; 10 bases are a match to TRBD2. This CDR3 comprises 15 residues. J was trimmed by 5 bases and V by 1 base; bases with no gene match: 6. CDR1 and CDR2 (germline): SQVTM, ANQGSEA. CDR3: CSVEGLAGARDTQYF. The CDR3 DNA reads as TGCAGCGTTGAAGGCCTAGCGGGAGCGAGAGATACGCAGTATTTT.

This chain links TRBV7-2 with TRBJ2-1, with TRBD2 identical over 8 bases. Germline values: CDR1 SGHTA, CDR2 FQGNSA. The CDR3 has 18 residues. The V gene end was trimmed by 6 bases and the J gene end by 12 bases; junction bases not matched to a gene: 25. In DNA, the CDR3 is TGTGCCAGCAGTCGACTAGCGCAATCCCTTACAATGAGCATAGGGCAGTTCTTC. Its protein product is CASSRLAQSLTMSIGQFF.

At least ten counts were recorded for this clonotype. The chain has TRBV7-9 and TRBJ2-5; D uncertain. The CDR3 has 14 amino acids. V lost 2 bases and J 1 base, leaving 8 bases between the germline ends. Germline CDR1 and CDR2: SEHNR and FQNEAQ (reference sequence). CDR3 nucleotide sequence: TGTGCCAGCAGCTTAATCCATACCCAAGAGACCCAGTACTTC. Translation gives CASSLIHTQETQYF. Full variable domain (missing parts from reference TRBV7-9 and TRBJ2-5): DTGVSQNPRHKITKRGQNVTFRCDPISEHNRLYWYRQTLGQGPEFLTYFQNEAQLEKSRLLSDRFSAERPKGSFSTLEIQRTEQGDSAMYLCASSLIHTQETQYFGPGTRLLVL.

There are a few counts of this clonotype. V and J are TRBV19 and TRBJ2-6; D gene uncertain. V lost 0 bases, J lost 3 bases, and 3 bases lay in between. From germline, CDR1 is LNHDA and CDR2 SQIVND (reference sequence). The CDR3 loop spans 14 amino acids. This CDR3 reads CASSIDDGANVLTF. DNA of the CDR3: TGTGCCAGTAGTATAGACGATGGGGCCAACGTCCTGACTTTC. The variable domain in full, completed from reference TRBV19 and TRBJ2-6, reads DGGITQSPKYLFRKEGQNVTLSCEQNLNHDAMYWYRQDPGQGLRLIYYSQIVNDFQKGDIAEGYSVSREKKESFPLTVTSAQKNPTAFYLCASSIDDGANVLTFGAGSRLTVL.

This clonotype occurred a few times. The CDR3 nucleotides are TGTGCCAGCAGCTCAAATCAACTTCTCAGCCTACCAGATACGCAGTATTTT. Protein sequence: CASSSNQLLSLPDTQYF. This sequence joins TRBV7-9 and TRBJ2-3; D not resolved. Per the germline V gene, CDR1 is SEHNR and CDR2 is FQNEAQ (reference sequence). This CDR3 spans 17 amino acids. The V and J ends lost 4 bases and 4 bases respectively, with 21 bases between them.

There are a few counts of this clonotype. This chain connects TRBV5-1 to TRBJ1-5; D is uncertain. In germline, CDR1 is SGHRS, CDR2 YFSETQ. The CDR3 runs 14 residues. V lost 4 bases and J lost 2, with 10 bases in between. CDR3 region: CASSASGGNQPQHF. The CDR3 coding sequence is TGCGCCAGCAGCGCCTCCGGTGGCAATCAGCCCCAGCATTTT.

V usage is TRBV5-1 and J usage is TRBJ2-1; 9 nucleotides line up with TRBD1. The germline V gene has CDR1 SGHRS and CDR2 YFSETQ. The CDR3 has 24 residues. V was pared by 1 base and J by 2 bases, with 28 bases of the junction left unmatched. Written as DNA, the CDR3 is TGCGCCAGCAGCTTGAGTAATTTCCCCATGCCCACGAGAACCGGGACAGGGACCTACAATGAGCAGTTCTTC. Its protein is CASSLSNFPMPTRTGTGTYNEQFF.

J is TRBJ2-7 and V is TRBV6-2 or TRBV6-3; D uncertain. Trimming shortened V by 2 bases and J by 0 bases, and 11 bases separated the two germline ends. Germline V gene lookup returns CDR1 MNHEY and CDR2 SVGEGT. CDR3 length equals 15 residues. CDR3 coding DNA: TGTGCCAGCAGTTACGAGCCCGGCAGCTCCTACGAGCAGTACTTC. It translates to CASSYEPGSSYEQYF.

The gene calls are TRBV7-6 and TRBJ2-7; 8 nucleotides match TRBD1. CDR3 length: 17 amino acids. The V gene's germline CDR1 is SGHVS and CDR2 FNYEAQ. The V gene end was trimmed by 5 bases and the J gene end by 2 bases; junction bases not matched to a gene: 14. CDR3 region: CASSRFPGTGETYEQYF. The CDR3 DNA reads as TGTGCCAGCAGCAGATTCCCCGGGACAGGTGAAACCTACGAGCAGTACTTC.

This clonotype was seen a few times. The V gene is TRBV12-3 or TRBV12-4, the J gene TRBJ1-5; D remains unclear. The length of the CDR3 is 14 residues. V was shortened by 1 base and J by 6 bases, with 10 bases between the two germline ends. The CDR3 DNA reads TGTGCCAGCAGTTTAGGCCGCCCAAGTCAGCCCCAGCATTTT. Translation gives CASSLGRPSQPQHF.

This clonotype was observed a few times. This chain uses TRBV28 with TRBJ2-7; 9 nucleotides agree with TRBD1. The CDR3 has 15 amino acids. V dropped 6 bases and J dropped 6; count of bases not matched to a gene: 12. Germline V gene data show CDR1 as MDHEN and CDR2 as SYDVKM. The CDR3 nucleotides read TGTGCCAGCAGAACGCCGGGACAGGGTAAGGTCGAGCAGTACTTC. It is translated as CASRTPGQGKVEQYF. Looking up the rest from reference TRBV28 and TRBJ2-7 gives the full variable domain: DVKVTQSSRYLVKRTGEKVFLECVQDMDHENMFWYRQDPGLGLRLIYFSYDVKMKEKGDIPEGYSVSREKKERFSLILESASTNQTSMYLCASRTPGQGKVEQYFGPGTRLTVT.

This clonotype occurred many times. V gene TRBV6-2 or TRBV6-3 combines with J gene TRBJ2-1; 11 bases are a match to TRBD2. This CDR3 has 16 residues. With 6 bases clipped from V and 3 bases from J, the junction kept 7 bases outside the gene matches. The germline CDR1 and CDR2 sequences are MNHEY and SVGEGT. The CDR3 reads CASRSGLAGLYNEQFF. DNA for the CDR3: TGTGCCAGCAGATCCGGACTAGCGGGCCTCTACAATGAGCAGTTCTTC.